This record looks at one TCR beta chain sequence and its context. This record belongs to a study of shared clonotypes between healthy human individuals. Across the whole study: Used for every donor were three CD4 naive, three CD4 memory, two CD8 naive and one CD8 memory plate.

The protocol was immunoSEQ multiplex PCR, while the TCRdb copy is restricted to in-frame clones and leaves out a portion. The repertoire has 2 million to 2.5 million clones, more than 85% of them found once; the top ten carry over 1.5%. This CDR3 is 17 amino acids long. With 6 bases removed from V and 1 base from J, the gap between germline ends came to 21 bases. The V gene's germline CDR1 is MDHEN and CDR2 SYDVKM. The naive CD8 subset, CD45RO-negative cells positively selected for CCR7, excluded terminally differentiated effector memory CD45RA+ cells. The receptor comes from a young man in good health. Some clones in this sample may be carry-over from other donors' samples. The V call is TRBV28, the J call TRBJ1-1; D is possibly TRBD1 (5 bases). Input material: naive CD8+ T cells from PBMCs. CDR3 in DNA: TGTGCCAGCAGAACCCAACGGGCAGGGATTCGGAACACTGAAGCTTTCTTT. Translation: CASRTQRAGIRNTEAFF. The variable domain in full, completed from reference TRBV28 and TRBJ1-1, reads DVKVTQSSRYLVKRTGEKVFLECVQDMDHENMFWYRQDPGLGLRLIYFSYDVKMKEKGDIPEGYSVSREKKERFSLILESASTNQTSMYLCASRTQRAGIRNTEAFFGQGTRLTVV.